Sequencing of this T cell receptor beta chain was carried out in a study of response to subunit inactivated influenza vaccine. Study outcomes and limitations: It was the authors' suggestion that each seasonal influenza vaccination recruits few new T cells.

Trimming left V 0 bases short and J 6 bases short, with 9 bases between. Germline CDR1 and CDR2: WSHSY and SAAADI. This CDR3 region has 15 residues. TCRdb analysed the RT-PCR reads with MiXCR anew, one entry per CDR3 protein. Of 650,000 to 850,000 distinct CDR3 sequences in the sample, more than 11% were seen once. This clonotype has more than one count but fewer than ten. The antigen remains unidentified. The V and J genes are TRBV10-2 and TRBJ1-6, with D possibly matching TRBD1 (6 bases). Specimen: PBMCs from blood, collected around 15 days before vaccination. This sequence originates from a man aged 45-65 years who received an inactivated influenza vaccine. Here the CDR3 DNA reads TGCGCCAGCAGTGAGTCGGGGGGCTCTAATTCACCCCTCCACTTT. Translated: CASSESGGSNSPLHF.